This T cell receptor (beta chain) was observed in a study of blood T cell repertoires in COVID-19. CDR3 length: 16 amino acids. The V gene's germline CDR1 is SGHNT and CDR2 YYREEE (reference sequence). The V and J ends lost 2 bases and 4 bases, in that order; junction bases with no gene match: 11. Authors' processing steps: For nucleated cells, counts were estimated from reference gene primer amplification. Data came from immunoSEQ multiplex PCR; TCRdb stores just in-frame clones and leaves some out. Clone size and V and J calls were adopted from that table, with D and trimming inferred from the DNA. Counted here are roughly 110,000 clones, around 89% occurring once; the ten biggest clones make up about 18%.

Material for sequencing was peripheral blood. This chain links TRBV5-4 with TRBJ1-1, with 7 positions matching TRBD1. The source is a human donor with acute or convalescent COVID-19. The donor label of this sample is uncertain. The CDR3 protein is CASSLDNRGLITEAFF. The CDR3 DNA sequence: TGTGCCAGCAGCTTAGATAACAGGGGTCTAATCACTGAAGCTTTCTTT.